This passage covers 15 T cell receptor beta chains from one sample sequenced in a study of blood T cells in healthy people across ages. Primed by a sample-barcoded 5' primer and a J-beta primer mix, a second PCR proceeded for roughly 7 to 12 cycles. TCRdb passed the 5' RACE reads through MiXCR, listing each CDR3 protein once. Among some 920,000 distinct CDR3 sequences, around 54% were seen once, and the ten largest hold about 20%. Sequencing was carried out using blood. The receptors here all came from a woman between 55 and 75 years old in good health.

Only a few counts were recorded for this clonotype. The chain couples TRBV12-3 or TRBV12-4 to TRBJ2-7; perhaps TRBD2 as D (5 bases). This CDR3 comprises 13 residues. The ends were cut back, 2 bases at V and 7 bases at J, with 12 bases in the middle. Here the CDR3 reads CASSLRESNEQYF. The DNA for the CDR3 is TGTGCCAGCAGTTTAAGGGAGAGCAATGAGCAGTACTTC.

This chain joins TRBV9 and TRBJ2-5; D possibly corresponds to TRBD2 (7 bases). Trimming took off 2 bases at V and 2 bases at J, with 22 bases between the two ends. The CDR3 runs to 18 residues. The V gene's germline CDR1 is SGDLS and CDR2 YYNGEE. The CDR3 DNA is TGTGCCAGCAGCGTTTCAATAGGGGGGGTACAGGAGCAAGAGACCCAGTACTTC. Translated: CASSVSIGGVQEQETQYF.

This clonotype was detected a few times. The rearrangement uses TRBV7-3 and TRBJ2-1; no reliable D call. The CDR3 contains 15 residues. The V end lost 5 bases, the J end lost 8 bases, and 19 bases lay between the germline ends. In germline, CDR1 is SGHTA, CDR2 FQGTGA. The CDR3 sequence: CASSPESVRADEQFF. The DNA for the CDR3 is TGTGCCAGCAGCCCAGAGTCCGTAAGAGCCGATGAGCAGTTCTTC.

This rearrangement joins TRBV6-1 to TRBJ2-7, with unresolved D. The germline V gene encodes CDR1 MNHNS and CDR2 SASEGT. CDR3 length: 13 amino acids. V lost 6 bases and J lost 3, with 12 bases in between. The CDR3 spells CASSVEHGYEQYF. CDR3 in DNA: TGTGCCAGCAGCGTGGAACACGGCTACGAGCAGTACTTC.

This clonotype was seen repeatedly, ten times or more. The chain couples TRBV20-1 to TRBJ2-5; 8 positions match TRBD2. Trimming at V came to 0 bases and at J to 0 bases, leaving 3 bases not matched to a gene. CDR3 size: 15 residues. CDR1 and CDR2 (germline): DFQATT, SNEGSKA (reference sequence). CDR3 sequence: CSAREVAGNQETQYF. Here the CDR3 DNA reads TGCAGTGCTAGAGAGGTAGCGGGAAACCAAGAGACCCAGTACTTC.

The chain links TRBV11-2 to TRBJ2-4; TRBD1 matches at 11 bases. The V gene end was trimmed by 1 base and the J gene end by 8 bases; junction bases not matched to a gene: 7. The CDR3 loop spans 16 amino acids. Looked up from germline, CDR1 is SGHAT and CDR2 is FQNNGV. The CDR3 protein is CASSLGSRGQGDIQYF. CDR3 nucleotides: TGTGCCAGCAGCTTAGGAAGTAGGGGACAGGGGGACATTCAGTACTTC.

The rearrangement uses TRBV5-5 and TRBJ2-4; 8 bases match TRBD1. The DNA end is a closer match to TRBJ2-7, so the J assignment may be wrong. This CDR3 region has 15 residues. Looked up from germline, CDR1 is SGHKS and CDR2 is YYEKEE (reference sequence). CDR3 region: CASSLARGQGYEQYF. For the CDR3, the DNA is TGTGCCAGCAGCTTGGCCAGGGGGCAGGGCTACGAGCAGTACTTC.

V usage is TRBV7-3 and J usage is TRBJ2-7; D is possibly TRBD2 (5 bases). The CDR3 runs 14 residues. V lost 2 bases and J 3 bases, leaving 11 bases between the germline ends. CDR1 and CDR2 (germline): SGHTA, FQGTGA. The CDR3 bases are TGTGCCAGCAGCTTATCCGGGGTGGGCTACGAGCAGTACTTC. It specifies CASSLSGVGYEQYF.

J is TRBJ1-2 and V is TRBV12-3 or TRBV12-4; D perhaps matches TRBD1 (6 bases). V lost 6 bases to trimming and J lost 4 bases, with 27 bases between them. The CDR3 contains 18 residues. The CDR3: CASSLGWDIANFGYGYTF. DNA of the CDR3: TGTGCCAGCAGCCTAGGCTGGGACATCGCAAACTTCGGCTATGGCTACACCTTC.

V is TRBV2 and J is TRBJ2-5; D unresolved. The CDR3 runs to 14 residues. The germline V gene encodes CDR1 SNHLY and CDR2 FYNNEI. V lost 1 base to trimming and J lost 2 bases, with 8 bases between them. The CDR3 is CASSEGHTQETQYF. The CDR3 DNA reads TGTGCCAGCAGTGAAGGGCATACGCAAGAGACCCAGTACTTC.

CDR3 amino acids: CSALRGSASYSEQYF. The CDR3 coding sequence is TGCAGTGCTCTTCGTGGGTCCGCCTCCTACAGTGAGCAGTACTTC. This chain uses TRBV20-1 with TRBJ2-1; unclear D gene. The tail of the sequence fits TRBJ2-7 better, so the J call may be wrong. The length of the CDR3 is 15 residues. Germline V gene sequence: CDR1 DFQATT, CDR2 SNEGSKA (reference sequence).

The sample holds a few counts of this clonotype. The chain couples TRBV12-3 or TRBV12-4 to TRBJ2-7, with a tentative D call TRBD2 (5 bases). Trimming shortened V by 7 bases and J by 2 bases, and 15 bases separated the two germline ends. There are 14 residues in the CDR3. The CDR3: CASTPQAAAYEQYF. Written as DNA, the CDR3 is TGTGCCAGCACCCCACAAGCGGCCGCCTACGAGCAGTACTTC.

This rearrangement joins TRBV4-2 to TRBJ2-3, with 12 bases identical to TRBD2. This CDR3 contains 18 residues. With 6 bases clipped from V and 1 base from J, the junction kept 11 bases outside the gene matches. Germline V gene sequence: CDR1 LGHNA, CDR2 YNFKEQ. The chain's CDR3 is CASSRGTSGLGGTDTQYF. CDR3 DNA sequence: TGTGCCAGCAGTCGGGGGACTAGCGGGTTGGGGGGCACAGATACGCAGTATTTT.

This clonotype was observed a few times. The genes are TRBV4-1 and TRBJ1-5, with D possibly matching TRBD1 (5 bases). Germline V gene sequence: CDR1 MGHRA, CDR2 YSYEKL. The length of the CDR3 is 15 residues. The V end lost 1 base, the J end lost 5 bases, and 12 bases lay between the germline ends. This CDR3 is CASSQGGGKDQPQHF. As DNA, the CDR3 is TGCGCCAGCAGCCAAGGTGGGGGTAAGGATCAGCCCCAGCATTTT.

This chain links TRBV20-1 with TRBJ2-7; TRBD1 matches at 10 bases. The V gene's germline CDR1 is DFQATT and CDR2 SNEGSKA (reference sequence). J was trimmed by 1 base and V by 2 bases; bases with no gene match: 2. The CDR3 contains 14 residues. CDR3 bases: TGCAGTGCTAGAAAGGGACAGGGGTCCTACGAGCAGTACTTC. Its translation: CSARKGQGSYEQYF.